The T cell receptor beta chain described here comes from a study of stem cell transplantation in POMP-related autoinflammatory disease. Germline assignment: CDR1 SGHVS and CDR2 FQNEAQ. V shed 5 bases and J shed 7 bases, with 17 bases lying between them. The CDR3 is 14 residues long. Prominent immunodeficiency with autoinflammation defined PRAID. Generated by immunoSEQ multiplex PCR, the TCRdb table keeps only in-frame clones and is missing some. Found here are 68,000 or so clones, roughly 91% of them singletons; the top ten hold 0.5% to 0.85%. This clonotype was obtained from a human patient with POMP-related autoinflammation and immune dysregulation (PRAID). Some T cells may originate from the graft donor. The V and J genes are TRBV7-8 and TRBJ1-2, with D unclear. This specimen consisted of CD4+ T cells from PBMCs, obtained after stem cell transplantation. The CDR3 spells CASSPDTLWGGYTF. CDR3 nucleotides: TGTGCCAGCAGCCCAGACACCCTCTGGGGTGGCTACACCTTC.